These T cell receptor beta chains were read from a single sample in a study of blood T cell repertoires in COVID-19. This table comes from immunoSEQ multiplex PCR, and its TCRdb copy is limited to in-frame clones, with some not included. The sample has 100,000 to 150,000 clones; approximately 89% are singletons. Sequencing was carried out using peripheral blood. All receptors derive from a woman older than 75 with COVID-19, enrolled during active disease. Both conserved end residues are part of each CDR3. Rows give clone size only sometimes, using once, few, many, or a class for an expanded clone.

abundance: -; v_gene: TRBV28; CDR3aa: CASSVGTTYNEQFF
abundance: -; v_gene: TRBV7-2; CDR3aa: CASSPGQGGYGYTF
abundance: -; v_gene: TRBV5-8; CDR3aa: CASSFILTGDQPQHF
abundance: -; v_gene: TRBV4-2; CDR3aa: CASSQDYGSNQPQHF
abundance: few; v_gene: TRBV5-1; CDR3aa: CASSFGRSDGGGYTF
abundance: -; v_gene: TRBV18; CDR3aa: CASSPSSSGNTIYF
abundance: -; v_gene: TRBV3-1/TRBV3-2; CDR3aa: CASSQESRLYLSSYEQYF
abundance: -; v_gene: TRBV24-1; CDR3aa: CATSDSDRGRGAETQYF
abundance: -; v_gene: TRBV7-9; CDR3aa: CASSGTGGQPQHF
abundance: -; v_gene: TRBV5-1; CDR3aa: CASSLQPGLAGNYEQYF
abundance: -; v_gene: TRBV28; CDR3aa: CASSPSGLKDTDTQYF
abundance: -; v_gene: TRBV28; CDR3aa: CASSSSGRAGADTQYF
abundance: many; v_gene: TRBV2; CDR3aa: CASSGLGGPQHF
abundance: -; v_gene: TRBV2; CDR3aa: CASSVGGTSTDTQYF
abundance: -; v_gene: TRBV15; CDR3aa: CATRDDRGKANQPQHF
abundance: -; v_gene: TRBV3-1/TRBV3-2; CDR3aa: CASSTQNSPLHF
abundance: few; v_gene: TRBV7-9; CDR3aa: CASSLDSAGQVGYTF
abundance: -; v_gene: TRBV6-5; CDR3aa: CASSLTSGRQYF
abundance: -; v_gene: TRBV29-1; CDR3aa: CSVEAGLGQGNYGYTF
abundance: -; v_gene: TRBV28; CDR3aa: CASSPHSGQGGEQFF
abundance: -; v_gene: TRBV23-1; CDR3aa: CASSPRKCQGAQETQYF
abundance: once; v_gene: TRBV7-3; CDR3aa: CASSPLMAGGSEQFF
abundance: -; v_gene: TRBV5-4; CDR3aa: CASSSQGRTEAFF
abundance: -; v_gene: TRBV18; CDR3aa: CASSAGRGRNTEAFF
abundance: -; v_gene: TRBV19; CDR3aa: CASSIDLQAGSHTQYF
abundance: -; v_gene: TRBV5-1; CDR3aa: CASSGQGNTGELFF
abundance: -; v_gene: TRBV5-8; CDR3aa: CASSLSVNQPQHF
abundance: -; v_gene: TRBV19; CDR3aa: CASSVDALTGSPFF
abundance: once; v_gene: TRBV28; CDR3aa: CASSLGSGQYF
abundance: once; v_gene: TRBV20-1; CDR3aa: CSASGAGLAGAIRYNEQFF
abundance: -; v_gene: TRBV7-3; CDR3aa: CASSYGTGELFF
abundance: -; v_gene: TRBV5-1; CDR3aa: CASSLAGTGYGSPLHF
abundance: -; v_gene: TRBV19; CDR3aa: CASSIVAGVNGELFF
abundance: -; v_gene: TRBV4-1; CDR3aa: CASSRLAEETQYF
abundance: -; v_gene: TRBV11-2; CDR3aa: CASSPRITGNTGELFF
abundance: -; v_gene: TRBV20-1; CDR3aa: CSALQGTLFF
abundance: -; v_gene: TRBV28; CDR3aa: CASSSGGRQGNTIYF
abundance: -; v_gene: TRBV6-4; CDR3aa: CASSDSGLAGNEQFF
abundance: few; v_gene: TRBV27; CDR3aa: CASSFGRGFGTEAFF
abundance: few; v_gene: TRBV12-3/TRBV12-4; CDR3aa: CASTGQGVDTQYF
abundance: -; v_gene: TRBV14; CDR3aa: CASSQELNANEQFF
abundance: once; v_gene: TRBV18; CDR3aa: CASSPLPSSYEQYF
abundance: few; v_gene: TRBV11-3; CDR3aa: CASSLDGRGGNDEQYF
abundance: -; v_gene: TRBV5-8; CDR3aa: CASSFLAGYQPQHF
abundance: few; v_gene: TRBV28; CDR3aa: CASRSGSGRNKNIQYF
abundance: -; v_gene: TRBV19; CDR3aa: CASSPSGLARYEQYF
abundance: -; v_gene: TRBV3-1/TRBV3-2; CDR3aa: CASSQAGQGLNEQYF
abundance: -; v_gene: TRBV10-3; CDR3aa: CAISESDRVSNSPLHF
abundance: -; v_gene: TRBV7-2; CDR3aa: CASSLDGGRALREQFF
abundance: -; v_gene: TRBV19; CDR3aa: CASSTRQGVGTEAFF
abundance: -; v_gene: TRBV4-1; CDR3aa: CASSQSLGGRNEKLFF
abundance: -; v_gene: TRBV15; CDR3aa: CATSSTQGAGEKLFF
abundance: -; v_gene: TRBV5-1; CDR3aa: CASSKHSGDPSSPLHF
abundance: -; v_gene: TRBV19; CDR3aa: CASNRAMGEITGELFF
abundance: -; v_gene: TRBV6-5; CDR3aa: CASSSDRGPYVEQYF
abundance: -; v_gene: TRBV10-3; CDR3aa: CAIRTGDTEAFF
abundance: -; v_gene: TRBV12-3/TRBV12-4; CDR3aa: CASSYSRSAFF
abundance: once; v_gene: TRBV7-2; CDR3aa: CASSLSGGYTF
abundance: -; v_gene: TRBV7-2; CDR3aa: CASSSVGQQSQHF
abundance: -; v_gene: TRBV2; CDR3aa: CASLPGDGPRGELFF